The clone carrying this TCR beta chain has at least ten counts. This sample is part of a study of T cells in Graves' hyperthyroidism and ophthalmopathy. From RNA transcripts, TCR beta CDR3 regions were amplified. Primed by the HTBI set, a first-round RT-PCR was run on the TCR CDR3. TCRdb redid the calling of the multiplex PCR reads with MiXCR, one entry per CDR3 protein. The sample lists fewer than 800,000 distinct CDR3 sequences, about 16% occurring once. Graves' hyperthyroidism showing no ophthalmopathy progression within 18 months was considered stable. Hyperthyroidism, newly diagnosed and lasting under 2 months, affected patients aged 18 to 65. Each diagnosis was grounded in clinical symptoms, serum thyroxine and TRAb, thyroid ultrasound, and orbital computed tomography. The PBMCs studied were ones that came from 10 ml fresh peripheral blood. The specimen sequenced was blood. The TCR comes from a man aged 18 to 29 with Graves' hyperthyroidism.

DNA of the CDR3: TGTGCCAGCAGTTTCGGTCAAGAGGGTAGTAATGAGCAGTTCTTC. Residues: CASSFGQEGSNEQFF. The V gene is TRBV12-3 or TRBV12-4, the J gene TRBJ2-1; tentative D call: TRBD2 (5 bases). Trimming took off 3 bases at V and 7 bases at J, with 16 bases between the two ends. The CDR3 covers 15 residues.